The sequence of this T cell receptor (beta chain) was determined in a study of beta chain features in type 1 diabetes. Reverse transcription of all isolated RNA meant that expressed TCRB transcripts were sequenced. This table comes from immunoSEQ multiplex PCR, and its TCRdb copy is limited to in-frame clones, with some not included. The sample has 310,000 or so clones; roughly 8.8% are singletons. There are a few counts of this clone. Its antigen remains unknown. The V end lost 8 bases, the J end lost 1 base, and 8 bases lay between the germline ends. The germline V gene encodes CDR1 SGHTA and CDR2 FQGNSA. The CDR3 totals 12 residues. General study findings and limits: The study found moderately but significantly shorter TCRB CDR3s in all four CD4+ subsets of Type 1 diabetes patients.

This chain links TRBV7-2 with TRBJ1-1; tentatively, D is TRBD1 (6 bases). This clonotype was obtained from a man in his thirties or forties with type 1 diabetes. Sequences were obtained from central memory CD4+ T cells from blood. CDR3 protein: CASGTPNTEAFF. CDR3 coding DNA: TGTGCCAGCGGGACACCGAACACTGAAGCTTTCTTT.